Presented here are 23 T cell receptor beta chains from one specimen sequenced in a study of beta chain features in type 1 diabetes. Isolated RNA was reverse transcribed in full, so expressed TCRB transcripts were sequenced. The assay was immunoSEQ multiplex PCR, and TCRdb's table has in-frame clones only and misses some. The table lists over 150,000 clones, around 8.5% of them singletons. The source material was central memory CD4+ T cells from blood. The receptors originated from a man between 18 and 29 years old in good health.

The chain employs TRBV11-2 and TRBJ2-1, with 12 nucleotides matching TRBD2. In germline, CDR1 is SGHAT, CDR2 FQNNGV. After removal of 1 base from V and 8 bases from J, the junction contained 9 bases not matched to a gene. The CDR3 is 17 residues long. CDR3 loop: CASSLGLAGGRIDEQFF. The CDR3 bases are TGTGCCAGCAGCTTAGGTCTAGCGGGAGGGCGGATAGATGAGCAGTTCTTC.

This clone has only a few counts. This sequence joins TRBV7-8 and TRBJ2-5; tentative D call: TRBD2 (6 bases). Trimming left V 3 bases short and J 2 bases short, with 10 bases between. The CDR3 is 14 residues long. Per germline, CDR1 SGHVS and CDR2 FQNEAQ. The chain's CDR3 is CASSFWRGQETQYF. The DNA for the CDR3 is TGTGCCAGCAGCTTTTGGAGGGGTCAAGAGACCCAGTACTTC.

This chain joins TRBV30 and TRBJ2-6; the D gene is possibly TRBD2 (5 bases). The CDR3 runs to 14 residues. Per germline, CDR1 GTSNPN and CDR2 SVGIG (reference sequence). Trimming cost V 5 bases and J 4 bases, with 12 bases left between them. The CDR3 loop is CAWAGSAGANVLTF. CDR3 sequence (DNA): TGTGCCTGGGCGGGCTCCGCGGGGGCCAACGTCCTGACTTTC.

There are a few counts of this clone. This rearrangement joins TRBV27 to TRBJ2-1; D is unresolved. This CDR3 spans 14 amino acids. Trimming removed 6 bases at V and 2 bases at J, with 11 bases between. In germline, CDR1 is MNHEY, CDR2 SMNVEV (reference sequence). CDR3 nucleotide sequence: TGTGCCAGCAGCCTCCGGTCGCCCTACAATGAGCAGTTCTTC. Protein product: CASSLRSPYNEQFF.

J is TRBJ2-2 and V is TRBV19, with 11 bases matching TRBD2. The V segment lost 10 bases and the J segment 3 bases; nucleotides outside the gene matches: 4. Germline CDR1 reads LNHDA; CDR2 reads SQIVND (reference sequence). The length of the CDR3 is 14 residues. The DNA of the CDR3 is TGTGCCACAGGACTAGCGGGCTACACCGGGGAGCTGTTTTTT. It codes for CATGLAGYTGELFF.

This chain connects TRBV29-1 to TRBJ1-1; D possibly corresponds to TRBD1 (5 bases). In germline, CDR1 is SQVTM, CDR2 ANQGSEA. With 3 bases removed from V and 1 base from J, the gap between germline ends came to 6 bases. This CDR3 region has 12 residues. CDR3 DNA: TGCAGCGTTGATGACAGGAACACTGAAGCTTTCTTT. It encodes CSVDDRNTEAFF.

This clone was picked up a small number of times. The chain uses TRBV19 and TRBJ2-3, with 8 positions matching TRBD2. Germline-derived CDR1 and CDR2 are LNHDA and SQIVND (reference sequence). The CDR3 has 16 residues. V dropped 6 bases and J dropped 5; count of bases not matched to a gene: 13. The CDR3 DNA sequence: TGTGCCAGTAGCCCCGTGGCCAGCGGGGGCCAAGATACGCAGTATTTT. Translated: CASSPVASGGQDTQYF. The whole variable domain, filled in from reference TRBV19 and TRBJ2-3, reads DGGITQSPKYLFRKEGQNVTLSCEQNLNHDAMYWYRQDPGQGLRLIYYSQIVNDFQKGDIAEGYSVSREKKESFPLTVTSAQKNPTAFYLCASSPVASGGQDTQYFGPGTRLTVL.

Ten or more counts support this clone. V usage is TRBV23-1 and J usage is TRBJ1-1, with D tentatively TRBD1 (6 bases). TRBV23-1 is an open reading frame whose function is uncertain. CDR3 length equals 13 residues. Trimming stripped 7 bases from V and 1 base from J, with 10 bases between. The CDR3 spells CASIGRGNTEAFF. Written as DNA, the CDR3 is TGCGCCAGCATCGGCAGGGGGAACACTGAAGCTTTCTTT.

This clone was seen a handful of times. The chain has TRBV20-1 and TRBJ1-2; D is unclear. The germline V gene encodes CDR1 DFQATT and CDR2 SNEGSKA (reference sequence). This CDR3 has 11 residues. Trimming shortened V by 5 bases and J by 2 bases, and 6 bases separated the two germline ends. CDR3 in DNA: TGCAGTGCTTCTCCGAACTATGGCTACACCTTC. This translates into CSASPNYGYTF.

V usage is TRBV7-3 and J usage is TRBJ1-2, with 9 nucleotides matching TRBD1. The CDR3 consists of 16 residues. Trimming took 2 bases from V and 3 from J; bases not matched to a gene: 7. The germline gives CDR1 SGHTA, CDR2 FQGTGA. Here the CDR3 DNA reads TGTGCCAGCAGCTTACAGGGACAGGGTGGGGACTATGGCTACACCTTC. Translating it yields CASSLQGQGGDYGYTF.

The J gene is TRBJ2-3, the V gene TRBV6-6; the match to TRBD2 covers 10 bases. In germline, CDR1 is MNHNY, CDR2 SVGAGI (reference sequence). V dropped 5 bases and J dropped 0; count of bases not matched to a gene: 5. The CDR3 has 16 amino acids. CDR3 in DNA: TGTGCCAGCAGTCAGACTAGCGGGTGGAGCACAGATACGCAGTATTTT. Its protein product is CASSQTSGWSTDTQYF.

This clone turned up a few times. This sequence joins TRBV18 and TRBJ1-6; D is ambiguous. In germline, CDR1 is KGHSH, CDR2 LQKENI. V gave up 3 bases and J gave up 12 bases, with 15 bases separating them. The CDR3 runs to 14 residues. As DNA, the CDR3 is TGTGCCAGCTCACCGAACCAGGCTCCCGAACCCCTCCACTTT. Its translation: CASSPNQAPEPLHF.

The chain couples TRBV18 to TRBJ1-1; D uncertain. Germline V gives CDR1 KGHSH, CDR2 LQKENI. The CDR3 runs 13 residues. Trimming cost V 4 bases and J 2 bases, with 8 bases left between them. CDR3 bases: TGTGCCAGCTCACTGGAGGGAAACACTGAAGCTTTCTTT. Its translation is CASSLEGNTEAFF.

This sequence joins TRBV14 and TRBJ1-1; tentative D call: TRBD1 (5 bases). In germline, CDR1 is SGHDN, CDR2 FVKESK. V lost 4 bases, J lost 1 base, and 13 bases lay in between. The CDR3 loop spans 15 amino acids. The chain's CDR3 is CASSPGGRGNTEAFF. In DNA form, the CDR3 reads TGTGCCAGCAGCCCGGGAGGTAGGGGGAACACTGAAGCTTTCTTT.

This clone came up a few times. The chain couples TRBV6-5 to TRBJ2-1; the D gene is possibly TRBD1 (6 bases). Germline V gene lookup returns CDR1 MNHEY and CDR2 SVGAGI. This CDR3 contains 12 residues. With 6 bases removed from V and 8 bases from J, the gap between germline ends came to 11 bases. In DNA form, the CDR3 reads TGTGCCAGCAGCCAGACAGGTTATGAGCAGTTCTTC. Translating it yields CASSQTGYEQFF.

In its sample, this clone was seen a few times. The chain uses TRBV14 and TRBJ1-2; D remains ambiguous. The CDR3 consists of 14 residues. Trimming removed 0 bases at V and 7 bases at J, with 12 bases between. Germline V gene sequence: CDR1 SGHDN, CDR2 FVKESK. CDR3 sequence: CASSQDWRSIGYTF. Here the CDR3 DNA reads TGTGCCAGCAGCCAAGATTGGCGGTCAATTGGCTACACCTTC.

The J gene is TRBJ2-2, the V gene TRBV4-1, with 10 positions matching TRBD1. V was clipped by 4 bases and J by 0 bases; unmatched bases: 2. This CDR3 is 16 amino acids long. In germline, CDR1 is MGHRA, CDR2 YSYEKL. The CDR3 DNA follows: TGCGCCAGCAGCCGGGGACAGGGGACGAACACCGGGGAGCTGTTTTTT. Translation: CASSRGQGTNTGELFF.

This clone has more than one count but fewer than ten. This chain links TRBV27 with TRBJ2-2; TRBD1 matches at 9 bases. The CDR3 extends over 14 amino acids. Germline values: CDR1 MNHEY, CDR2 SMNVEV (reference sequence). V was clipped by 8 bases and J by 7 bases; unmatched bases: 8. The CDR3 nucleotides are TGTGCCAGCCTCAGACAGGGGGGAAACGGGGAGCTGTTTTTT. Amino acids: CASLRQGGNGELFF.

The gene calls are TRBV7-9 and TRBJ2-7; TRBD1 matches 12 bases. V dropped 0 bases and J dropped 8; count of bases not matched to a gene: 8. The germline CDR1 and CDR2 sequences are SEHNR and FQNEAQ (reference sequence). The CDR3 totals 16 residues. CDR3 nucleotides: TGTGCCAGCAGCTTAGCGAGGGGACAGGGGGCGGCGAAGCAGTACTTC. Translated: CASSLARGQGAAKQYF. Full variable domain (remainder filled in from reference TRBV7-9 and TRBJ2-7): DTGVSQNPRHKITKRGQNVTFRCDPISEHNRLYWYRQTLGQGPEFLTYFQNEAQLEKSRLLSDRFSAERPKGSFSTLEIQRTEQGDSAMYLCASSLARGQGAAKQYFGPGTRLTVT.

Here the CDR3 reads CASRNPPGTAQETQYF. In nucleotides, the CDR3 is TGTGCCAGCAGGAATCCTCCCGGGACAGCCCAAGAGACCCAGTACTTC. The gene calls are TRBV6-6 and TRBJ2-5; 7 bases line up with TRBD1. Germline CDR1 is MNHNY and CDR2 is SVGAGI (reference sequence). This CDR3 spans 16 amino acids. V was pared by 6 bases and J by 1 base, with 11 bases of the junction left unmatched.

This clone was recorded a few times. The chain couples TRBV30 to TRBJ1-2, with 8 bases identical to TRBD1. V lost 0 bases to trimming and J lost 6 bases; unmatched junction nucleotides: 6. The CDR3 is made up of 14 amino acids. CDR1 and CDR2 (germline): GTSNPN, SVGIG (reference sequence). In DNA, the CDR3 is TGTGCCTGGAGTGTAGGCAGGGGGCACGATGGCTACACCTTC. Translation: CAWSVGRGHDGYTF.

This clone has a handful of counts. In nucleotides, the CDR3 is TGTGCCAGCAGCGCGGACAGCTTGAGGAGGAACACTGAAGCTTTCTTT. Residues: CASSADSLRRNTEAFF. The chain has TRBV2 and TRBJ1-1; tentative D call: TRBD1 (6 bases). This CDR3 is built from 16 residues. Germline loops: CDR1 SNHLY, CDR2 FYNNEI. The V end was cut by 6 bases, the J end by 1 base, with 18 bases between.

This chain connects TRBV14 to TRBJ1-1; 10 bases align to TRBD1. J was trimmed by 0 bases and V by 5 bases; bases with no gene match: 6. Germline CDR1 and CDR2: SGHDN and FVKESK. The CDR3 runs to 16 residues. The CDR3 nucleotides are TGTGCCAGCAGCAGTGGCGGGACAGGGGTGAACACTGAAGCTTTCTTT. This encodes CASSSGGTGVNTEAFF.